The 26 T cell receptor beta chains given below trace back to one sample, sequenced in a study of HIV-infected patients and healthy controls. Antiretroviral therapy had run roughly three months, about 14 weeks, before follow-up blood collection. The repertoire came from unfractionated whole blood and reflected all unsorted peripheral T cells. About 500 ng RNA was reverse transcribed with alpha and beta constant-region primers. Separate chain-specific third strand synthesis with multiplexing indices produced the alpha and beta libraries. TCRdb redid the calling of the 5' RACE reads with MiXCR, one entry per CDR3 protein. The sample shows roughly 7,800 distinct CDR3 sequences, over 7.5% of them seen only once. The material was blood, obtained during antiretroviral therapy. Receptors originate from an adult with HIV infection.

The sample holds a few counts of this clonotype. The J gene is TRBJ2-3, the V gene TRBV5-4; 8 bases are shared with TRBD2. The length of the CDR3 is 15 residues. The J segment lost 0 bases and the V segment lost 2 bases, leaving 2 bases of the junction unmatched. Germline CDR1 and CDR2: SGHNT and YYREEE (reference sequence). The CDR3 region has the DNA TGTGCCAGCAGCTTTAGCGGGACTAGCACAGATACGCAGTATTTT. The encoded protein is CASSFSGTSTDTQYF.

Judged by abundance, this clonotype is medium-sized (0.01 to 0.1%). CDR3 amino acids: CASSQDRAKNNEQFF. CDR3 nucleotide sequence: TGTGCCAGCAGCCAAGACAGGGCGAAGAACAATGAGCAGTTCTTC. V and J are TRBV13 and TRBJ2-1; the match to TRBD1 covers 7 bases. The CDR3 totals 15 residues. Trimming cost V 5 bases and J 5 bases; bases outside gene matches: 9. The germline V gene encodes CDR1 PRHDT and CDR2 FYEKMQ (reference sequence).

This clonotype qualifies as medium-sized. The gene calls are TRBV6-5 and TRBJ1-6, with D possibly being TRBD1 (5 bases). V shed 7 bases and J shed 6 bases, with 25 bases lying between them. The CDR3 is 18 residues long. Germline V lookup: CDR1 MNHEY, CDR2 SVGAGI. CDR3 amino acids: CASNRRALRVGVNSPLHF. DNA for the CDR3: TGTGCCAGCAACCGCCGGGCCCTGCGGGTAGGGGTTAATTCACCCCTCCACTTT.

There are many counts of this clonotype. V and J are TRBV5-6 and TRBJ1-1; possible D gene TRBD1, 5 bases. The CDR3 spans 14 residues. V lost 3 bases and J 4 bases, leaving 13 bases between the germline ends. The germline gives CDR1 SGHDT, CDR2 YYEEEE. The CDR3 DNA reads TGTGCCAGCAGCTCCCCCAACAGGTTCACTGAAGCTTTCTTT. Protein sequence: CASSSPNRFTEAFF. Supplemented by reference TRBV5-6 and TRBJ1-1, the full variable domain reads DAGVTQSPTHLIKTRGQQVTLRCSPKSGHDTVSWYQQALGQGPQFIFQYYEEEERQRGNFPDRFSGHQFPNYSSELNVNALLLGDSALYLCASSSPNRFTEAFFGQGTRLTVV.

This clonotype appeared many times. The chain has TRBV29-1 and TRBJ2-1, with 10 bases fitting TRBD2. Germline CDR1 is SQVTM and CDR2 is ANQGSEA. The CDR3 loop spans 16 amino acids. Losses at the gene ends were 3 bases for V and 8 bases for J; bases not matched to a gene: 13. Written as DNA, the CDR3 is TGCAGCGTTGACGGACTAGCGGAGGGCAAGTGGGATGAGCAGTTCTTC. This gives the protein CSVDGLAEGKWDEQFF.

Many counts were recorded for this clonotype. This chain connects TRBV29-1 to TRBJ1-5; D uncertain. CDR3 size: 13 residues. CDR1 and CDR2 (germline): SQVTM, ANQGSEA. V was shortened by 6 bases and J by 4 bases, with 13 bases between the two germline ends. CDR3 region: CSVATSSNQPQHF. CDR3 nucleotides: TGCAGCGTGGCCACCAGCTCAAATCAGCCCCAGCATTTT.

This clonotype has at least ten counts. The chain is built from TRBV6-5 and TRBJ2-2; D is perhaps TRBD2 (6 bases). V was cut by 6 bases and J by 7 bases, with 21 bases left in between. The germline V gene has CDR1 MNHEY and CDR2 SVGAGI. The CDR3 has 16 residues. CDR3 bases: TGTGCCAGCAGCACGACCCCTTGGGGCGGGAACGGGGAGCTGTTTTTT. It encodes CASSTTPWGGNGELFF.

The V gene is TRBV5-1, the J gene TRBJ2-3, with TRBD2 identical over 11 bases. CDR3 length equals 16 residues. Trimming cost V 4 bases and J 2 bases; bases outside gene matches: 6. Per germline, CDR1 SGHRS and CDR2 YFSETQ. The CDR3 here is CASSPGLAGITDTQYF. In DNA, the CDR3 is TGCGCCAGCAGCCCTGGACTAGCGGGCATCACAGATACGCAGTATTTT.

This chain uses TRBV19 with TRBJ1-5; TRBD1 aligns across 7 bases. The length of the CDR3 is 16 residues. The germline gives CDR1 LNHDA, CDR2 SQIVND (reference sequence). Germline trimming cut 3 bases from V and 2 bases from J; bases unmatched to any gene: 7. The DNA for the CDR3 is TGTGCCAGTAGTATTCAGGGGACAGTTGGCAATCAGCCCCAGCATTTT. The encoded protein is CASSIQGTVGNQPQHF.

This clonotype was recorded many times. The rearrangement uses TRBV20-1 and TRBJ2-7, with 8 bases aligning to TRBD1. Unmatched junction bases numbered 7, after V lost 0 bases and J lost 0 bases. The germline gives CDR1 DFQATT, CDR2 SNEGSKA (reference sequence). CDR3 length: 16 residues. The CDR3 spells CSARDIHRGSSYEQYF. The CDR3 DNA sequence: TGCAGTGCTAGAGACATACACAGGGGGAGCTCCTACGAGCAGTACTTC.

CDR3 DNA: TGTGCCAGCAGTGAATGGGCCCCTTGGACAGAGGGCAATCAGCCCCAGCATTTT. It codes for CASSEWAPWTEGNQPQHF. The V call is TRBV6-1, the J call TRBJ1-5, with D perhaps TRBD1 (6 bases). This CDR3 spans 18 amino acids. Germline V CDR1 and CDR2: MNHNS, SASEGT. Trimming took 2 bases from V and 2 from J, leaving 19 bases between them.

This clonotype rates as medium-sized. The rearrangement links TRBV9 to TRBJ1-1; D is ambiguous. The CDR3 runs to 13 residues. Germline CDR1 reads SGDLS; CDR2 reads YYNGEE. V was pared by 0 bases and J by 10 bases, with 13 bases between. CDR3 sequence: CASSVEVGSVAFF. The CDR3 bases are TGTGCCAGCAGCGTAGAGGTGGGGTCGGTAGCTTTCTTT.

This clonotype was counted at least ten times. The gene calls are TRBV15 and TRBJ1-1, with unresolved D. Germline CDR1 LNHNV, CDR2 YYDKDF (reference sequence). The germline V and J ends were trimmed by 1 base and 3 bases, with 6 bases remaining between them. There are 13 residues in the CDR3. The CDR3: CATSRGVDTEAFF. The CDR3 DNA sequence: TGTGCCACCAGCAGAGGGGTAGACACTGAAGCTTTCTTT.

This clonotype is judged medium-sized. The chain employs TRBV19 and TRBJ1-5; D is unclear. Trimming took off 8 bases at V and 5 bases at J, with 13 bases between the two ends. Germline-derived CDR1 and CDR2 are LNHDA and SQIVND (reference sequence). This CDR3 region has 13 residues. CDR3 loop: CASAEWADQPQHF. Written as DNA, the CDR3 is TGTGCCAGTGCCGAGTGGGCCGATCAGCCCCAGCATTTT.

This clonotype was counted at least ten times. The chain employs TRBV11-3 and TRBJ1-6, with D tentatively TRBD1 (5 bases). The V gene lost 5 bases and the J gene lost 14 bases, with 19 bases spanning the gap. The CDR3 covers 14 residues. Germline values: CDR1 SGHNT, CDR2 YENEEA. As DNA, the CDR3 is TGTGCCAGCAGCCCCGGGGCGGCGGGGTGGACCCTCCACTTT. As protein: CASSPGAAGWTLHF. Combining the CDR3 with reference TRBV11-3 and TRBJ1-6 gives the whole variable domain EAGVVQSPRYKIIEKKQPVAFWCNPISGHNTLYWYLQNLGQGPELLIRYENEEAVDDSQLPKDRFSAERLKGVDSTLKIQPAELGDSAVYLCASSPGAAGWTLHFGNGTRLTVT.

This chain links TRBV7-2 with TRBJ2-3, with 9 bases aligning to TRBD2. Germline V lookup: CDR1 SGHTA, CDR2 FQGNSA. The CDR3 consists of 17 residues. The V segment lost 1 base and the J segment 9 bases; nucleotides outside the gene matches: 14. CDR3 region: CASSLGGPRGGQGTQYF. CDR3 sequence (DNA): TGTGCCAGCAGCTTAGGGGGCCCGCGGGGGGGCCAGGGGACGCAGTATTTT.

This clonotype showed up many times. The chain has TRBV3-1 and TRBJ2-2; 11 nucleotides agree with TRBD2. The germline V gene encodes CDR1 LGHDT and CDR2 YNNKEL (reference sequence). J was trimmed by 7 bases and V by 4 bases; bases with no gene match: 8. This CDR3 contains 16 residues. CDR3 bases: TGTGCCAGCAGCCTCACTAGCGGGAGTTTTGTCGGGGAGCTGTTTTTT. Translated: CASSLTSGSFVGELFF. The entire variable domain, with the rest obtained from reference TRBV3-1 and TRBJ2-2, is as follows: DTAVSQTPKYLVTQMGNDKSIKCEQNLGHDTMYWYKQDSKKFLKIMFSYNNKELIINETVPNRFSPKSPDKAHLNLHINSLELGDSAVYFCASSLTSGSFVGELFFGEGSRLTVL.

This clonotype was counted ten times or more. The chain couples TRBV5-1 to TRBJ2-5; TRBD1 matches at 9 bases. The trim removed 4 bases at V and 3 bases at J, leaving 4 bases unmatched. The germline CDR1 and CDR2 sequences are SGHRS and YFSETQ. The CDR3 covers 14 residues. This CDR3 is CASSTGTGKETQYF. In DNA form, the CDR3 reads TGCGCCAGCAGCACCGGGACAGGGAAAGAGACCCAGTACTTC.

Many counts were recorded for this clonotype. The chain combines TRBV12-3 or TRBV12-4 with TRBJ1-2; maybe TRBD1 (5 bases). This CDR3 has 12 residues. The germline V and J ends were trimmed by 3 bases and 6 bases, with 8 bases remaining between them. In DNA, the CDR3 is TGTGCCAGCAGTTTTGACAGTAATGGCTACACCTTC. Translated: CASSFDSNGYTF.

This clonotype is labeled as medium-sized. The J gene is TRBJ2-7, the V gene TRBV11-2; D is undetermined. V lost 9 bases to trimming and J lost 7 bases, with 19 bases between them. The CDR3 runs 13 residues. Per germline, CDR1 SGHAT and CDR2 FQNNGV. The CDR3 sequence: CASRNLASLEQYF. The CDR3 nucleotides are TGTGCCAGTCGAAACCTGGCGTCGCTGGAGCAGTACTTC.

Many counts were recorded for this clonotype. The V and J genes are TRBV10-3 and TRBJ2-7; D assignment may be TRBD1 or TRBD2 (5 bases each). Trimming removed 7 bases from V and 4 bases from J, with 11 bases in between. In germline, CDR1 is ENHRY, CDR2 SYGVKD. The CDR3 is 12 residues long. CDR3 loop: CAIMVEGYEQYV. CDR3 nucleotides: TGTGCCATCATGGTTGAGGGGTACGAGCAGTACGTC.

This clonotype was observed many times. This chain connects TRBV14 to TRBJ2-7, with D maybe TRBD2 (6 bases). The CDR3 extends over 16 amino acids. Germline CDR1 reads SGHDN; CDR2 reads FVKESK. The germline V and J ends were trimmed by 4 bases and 3 bases, with 19 bases remaining between them. The DNA of the CDR3 is TGTGCCAGCAGCCCATTCGGACGGGGGAGATTCTACGAGCAGTACTTC. This gives the protein CASSPFGRGRFYEQYF.

CDR3 region: CASSADTGTLGELFF. CDR3 bases: TGTGCCAGCAGCGCAGACACCGGGACGCTCGGGGAGCTGTTTTTT. This rearrangement joins TRBV7-9 to TRBJ2-2, with D perhaps given as TRBD1 or TRBD2 (5 bases each). This CDR3 has 15 amino acids. With 5 bases removed from V and 7 bases from J, the gap between germline ends came to 17 bases. Per germline, CDR1 SEHNR and CDR2 FQNEAQ (reference sequence). The whole variable domain, filled in from reference TRBV7-9 and TRBJ2-2, reads DTGVSQNPRHKITKRGQNVTFRCDPISEHNRLYWYRQTLGQGPEFLTYFQNEAQLEKSRLLSDRFSAERPKGSFSTLEIQRTEQGDSAMYLCASSADTGTLGELFFGEGSRLTVL.

By its share, this clonotype is medium-sized. The chain has TRBV18 and TRBJ1-3; D is unclear. V lost 3 bases to trimming and J lost 2 bases, with 5 bases between them. The CDR3 loop spans 13 amino acids. CDR1 and CDR2 from the germline V gene are KGHSH and LQKENI. CDR3 bases: TGTGCCAGCTCACCGACGGCTGGAAACACCATATATTTT. This translates into CASSPTAGNTIYF.

This clonotype was found many times. This chain joins TRBV2 and TRBJ2-3, with D tentatively TRBD1 (5 bases). Trimming took 10 bases from V and 0 from J, leaving 20 bases between them. The CDR3 has 16 amino acids. Germline CDR1 is SNHLY and CDR2 is FYNNEI. The CDR3 DNA is TGTGCCAACTCTCGATCATCAGGGTCAAGCACAGATACGCAGTATTTT. This codes for CANSRSSGSSTDTQYF.

On this clonotype itself: This may be a read error: a much more frequent sequence differs by one nucleotide. V usage is TRBV11-3 and J usage is TRBJ2-2; 9 positions agree with TRBD2. Germline values: CDR1 SGHNT, CDR2 YENEEA. The CDR3 is made up of 18 amino acids. J lost 6 bases, V lost 5 bases, and 16 bases had no gene match. CDR3 sequence: CASSPWLAGWQISGELFF. The CDR3 DNA reads TGTGCCAGCAGCCCGTGGCTAGCGGGGTGGCAGATCTCCGGGGAGCTGTTTTTT.